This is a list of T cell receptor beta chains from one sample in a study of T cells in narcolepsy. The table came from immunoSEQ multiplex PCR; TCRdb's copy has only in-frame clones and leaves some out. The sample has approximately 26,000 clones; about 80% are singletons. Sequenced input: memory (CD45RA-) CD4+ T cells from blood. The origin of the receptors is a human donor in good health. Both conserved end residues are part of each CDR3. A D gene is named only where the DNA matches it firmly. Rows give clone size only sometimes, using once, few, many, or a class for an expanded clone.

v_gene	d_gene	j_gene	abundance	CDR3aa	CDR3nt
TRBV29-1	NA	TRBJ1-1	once	CSVEGTGRQFF	TGCAGCGTTGAAGGGACGGGGCGACAGTTCTTT
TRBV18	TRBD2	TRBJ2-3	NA	CASSPLAGGTDTQYF	TGTGCCAGCTCACCACTAGCGGGCGGCACAGATACGCAGTATTTT
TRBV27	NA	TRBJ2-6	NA	CASSSPIRQSSGANVLTF	TGTGCCAGCAGTTCACCTATTCGACAGAGCTCTGGGGCCAACGTCCTGACTTTC
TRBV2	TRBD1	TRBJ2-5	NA	CASSGGQGDPGQYF	TGTGCCAGCAGTGGGGGACAGGGGGATCCTGGCCAGTACTTC
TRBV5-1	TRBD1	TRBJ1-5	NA	CASSSGQGDQPQHF	TGCGCCAGCAGCTCAGGACAGGGGGATCAGCCCCAGCATTTT
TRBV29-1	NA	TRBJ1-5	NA	CSVEDGYNQPQHF	TGCAGCGTAGAGGACGGGTACAATCAGCCCCAGCATTTT
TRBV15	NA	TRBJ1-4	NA	CATSRVSRVGDSTNEKLFF	TGTGCCACCAGCAGAGTTTCCAGGGTCGGGGACTCAACTAATGAAAAACTGTTTTTT
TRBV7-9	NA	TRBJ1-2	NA	CASSLRLNDGYTF	TGTGCCAGCAGCCTACGTCTTAATGATGGCTACACCTTC
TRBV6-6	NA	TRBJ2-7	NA	CASSSRNEQYF	TGTGCCAGCAGTTCCCGGAACGAGCAGTACTTC
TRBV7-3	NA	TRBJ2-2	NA	CASSPDWLTGELFF	TGTGCCAGCAGCCCCGACTGGCTCACCGGGGAGCTGTTTTTT
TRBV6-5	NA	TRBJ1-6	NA	CASSYSPSEALHF	TGTGCCAGCAGTTACTCACCCTCGGAAGCCCTCCACTTT
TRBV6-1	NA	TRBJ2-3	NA	CASTWGSGTDTQYF	TGTGCCAGCACCTGGGGCTCAGGCACAGATACGCAGTATTTT
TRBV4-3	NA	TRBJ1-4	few	CASSQEARGVNEKLFF	TGCGCCAGCAGCCAAGAGGCCAGGGGTGTTAATGAAAAACTGTTTTTT
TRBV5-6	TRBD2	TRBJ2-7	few	CASSWAARGVSEQYF	TGTGCCAGCAGCTGGGCCGCTCGGGGGGTTAGCGAGCAGTACTTC
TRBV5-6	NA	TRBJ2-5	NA	CASSSVGEETQYF	TGTGCCAGCAGCTCTGTAGGGGAAGAGACCCAGTACTTC
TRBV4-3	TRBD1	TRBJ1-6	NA	CASSQSGTGNSPLHF	TGCGCCAGCAGCCAATCCGGGACAGGGAATTCACCCCTCCACTTT
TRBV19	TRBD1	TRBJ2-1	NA	CASSISGTGGFVNEQFF	TGTGCCAGTAGTATCTCAGGGACAGGGGGCTTCGTCAATGAGCAGTTCTTC
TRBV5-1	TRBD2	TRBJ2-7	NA	CASSPSSGRAVGQYF	TGCGCCAGCAGCCCGTCTAGCGGGAGGGCCGTGGGGCAGTACTTC